The subject of this entry is one T cell receptor beta chain. The antigen remains unidentified. These data originate in a study of T-cell memory formation after mild COVID-19. Study overall: The study found TCR clusters largely donor specific. Overall study findings and caveats: Shrinking CD4+ clones were chiefly CM and EM; CD8+ ones were chiefly EMRA. Some responding clones appeared in pre-infection memory, suggesting cross-reactive memory joined.

TCRdb re-called the 5' RACE reads through MiXCR, storing one row per CDR3 protein. The sample includes around 420,000 distinct CDR3 sequences, 20% to 25% of them seen just once. This CDR3 region has 13 residues. CDR1 and CDR2 from the germline V gene are KGHSH and LQKENI. With 6 bases removed from V and 11 bases from J, the gap between germline ends came to 19 bases. The chain combines TRBV18 with TRBJ1-1; D call uncertain. The specimen was PBMCs or a T cell subset sorted from them (not recorded which). The sequence was obtained from an adult woman who had mild COVID-19 (a few samples of this study predate the infection). Cell type and time point are not known. The CDR3 protein is CASSFIPLWDAFF. CDR3 in DNA: TGTGCCAGCTCGTTTATTCCGCTCTGGGATGCTTTCTTT.